What follows describes a single T cell receptor (beta chain). What antigen it recognizes has not been identified. Base-call qualities are not available, and no considerably larger clone is one nucleotide away. The sample comes from a study of blood T cell repertoires in COVID-19 (dated by TCRdb to 2020 to 2022). For the study in its entirety: Samples covering the acute and convalescent phases of COVID-19 were provided by collaborators in the United States, Italy and Spain. The prospective study material was composed of cDNA or gDNA derived from T cells, B-cell-depleted T cells, or PBMCs. Deeply sampled blood TCRbeta repertoires from subjects exposed to, actively infected with, or recovered from COVID-19 were included in the dataset. The repertoires were released in a freely available public database intended as a resource for research on the immune response to SARS-CoV-2. The samples were drawn from the first 160 participants of the ongoing ImmuneRACE study and from 1,254 subjects provided by 6 global collaborators. Sample metadata almost always included a de-identified subject ID, COVID-19 status, age in years and sex. Where HLA class I and class II types were available, the types were taken from metadata supplied by the sample provider, not from assay-based typing. What the research found in general, with its limitations: The amount of clinical and demographic metadata varied by source and participant and was provided uncurated.

The CDR3 numbers 16 residues from cysteine through phenylalanine. The retained sequence is limited to the CDR3, 48 bases, with the frame set at the first base. V is pruned by 5 bases and J by 1 base, leaving 3 bases of the junction without a gene match. Looking up the germline V gene yields CDR1 MDHEN and CDR2 SYDVKM. The immunoSEQ Assay, a bias-controlled multiplex PCR, was used to amplify TCRbeta CDR3 regions from genomic DNA. The original pipeline was this. The number of nucleated cells in each sample was estimated from the amplification of reference gene primers within the assay. To quantify the absolute abundance of each unique TCRbeta CDR3 rearrangement, sequence reads were collapsed and filtered. For each sample, productive Simpson clonality was calculated by taking the square root of Simpson's diversity index across productive rearrangements. The immuneACCESS repertoire file appears here via TCRdb, limited to in-frame rearrangements. These files lack a portion of the clones; in checked studies, under half of the deficit traces to unresolved V genes, and the cause of the others is not known. Clonal size and the V and J genes are those of that table, whereas D and trimming came from the DNA. The sample contains 100,000 to 120,000 clones, 72% of them found a single time. Over 6% of the sample is taken by the ten largest.

Collaborating institutions collected whole blood in K2EDTA tubes following their own protocols. For TCRbeta analysis, collaborators shipped samples as frozen whole blood, isolated PBMCs, or DNA extracted from either of those sample types. The chain was built from TRBV28 and TRBJ2-3; TRBD2 lines up with 13 middle nucleotides. This TCR derives from a woman in her sixties or seventies with acute or convalescent COVID-19. What was sequenced was peripheral blood. The nucleotide sequence reads as follows: TGTGCCAGCAGTCCTGGGACTAGCGGGGGCACAGATACGCAGTATTTT. Translation gives CASSPGTSGGTDTQYF.